Below are 4 T cell receptor beta chains sequenced from a single sample in a study of blood T cells in healthy people across ages. Combining a sample-barcoded 5' primer with a J-beta primer mix, a second PCR ran for about 7 to 12 cycles. TCRdb re-called the 5' RACE reads with MiXCR, one entry per CDR3 protein. Found here are 1.5 million to 2 million distinct CDR3 sequences, around half of them singletons; the top ten hold about 2.1%. Sequenced input: blood. These receptor sequences come from a woman between 40 and 55 years old in good health.

This clonotype was observed a handful of times. J is TRBJ2-1 and V is TRBV2, with 13 positions matching TRBD2. CDR1 SNHLY and CDR2 FYNNEI come from the germline V gene. Germline trimming cut 6 bases from V and 8 bases from J; bases unmatched to any gene: 4. This CDR3 region has 14 residues. For the CDR3, the DNA is TGTGCCAGCAGCGGGACTAGCGGGGCCCATGAGCAGTTCTTC. Its translation: CASSGTSGAHEQFF.

This clonotype was picked up one time. V usage is TRBV6-2 or TRBV6-3 and J usage is TRBJ2-5, with TRBD1 matching 11 bases. This CDR3 is built from 14 residues. V lost 8 bases, J lost 13 bases, and 15 bases stayed unmatched. Germline CDR1 is MNHEY and CDR2 is SVGEGT. The CDR3 protein is CASGGTGGTTRVYF. The CDR3 DNA follows: TGTGCCAGCGGAGGGACAGGGGGGACTACCCGGGTGTACTTC.

This clonotype occurred a few times. The chain combines TRBV29-1 with TRBJ2-5; 11 bases map to TRBD2. The trim removed 0 bases at V and 0 bases at J, leaving 18 bases unmatched. Germline V gene lookup returns CDR1 SQVTM and CDR2 ANQGSEA. This CDR3 has 21 amino acids. CDR3 sequence reads: CSVEDEELAGAQIMYQETQYF. DNA for the CDR3: TGCAGCGTTGAAGATGAGGAACTAGCGGGGGCCCAAATTATGTACCAAGAGACCCAGTACTTC.

In its sample, this clonotype was seen a few times. This chain links TRBV28 with TRBJ1-1, with TRBD1 matching over 11 bases. Germline values: CDR1 MDHEN, CDR2 SYDVKM. CDR3 length equals 17 residues. The J segment lost 0 bases and the V segment lost 6 bases, leaving 9 bases of the junction unmatched. CDR3 sequence (DNA): TGTGCCAGCAGCTCCCGGACAGGGGGCTTCATGAACACTGAAGCTTTCTTT. The encoded protein is CASSSRTGGFMNTEAFF.